A single T cell receptor (beta chain) is shown here with its context. The read terminates 3 residues ahead of where the CDR3 ends, so the germline J gene completes it. The entry originates in a study of T cells in women clearing cervical HPV infection. Measured with immunoSEQ multiplex PCR; TCRdb has only the in-frame clones, and not every one. The data include 25,000 to 30,000 clones; the top ten clones carry 8.5% to 14%. This CDR3 spans 13 amino acids. V lost 6 bases to trimming and J lost 7 bases, with 16 bases between them. The V gene's germline CDR1 is SGHRS and CDR2 YFSETQ. This receptor was obtained from a woman between 18 and 75 years old with a cervical HPV16 infection that either progressed to CIN3+ or cleared (not recorded which). The V and J genes are TRBV5-1 and TRBJ1-1; perhaps TRBD1 as D (5 bases). Sequenced material: blood buffy coat. CDR3 DNA, as far as it was read: TGCGCCAGCACCTCCCGGGGGGGGAGTGAA. Amino acid sequence: CASTSRGGSE. The whole CDR3 sequence reads CASTSRGGSEAFF.